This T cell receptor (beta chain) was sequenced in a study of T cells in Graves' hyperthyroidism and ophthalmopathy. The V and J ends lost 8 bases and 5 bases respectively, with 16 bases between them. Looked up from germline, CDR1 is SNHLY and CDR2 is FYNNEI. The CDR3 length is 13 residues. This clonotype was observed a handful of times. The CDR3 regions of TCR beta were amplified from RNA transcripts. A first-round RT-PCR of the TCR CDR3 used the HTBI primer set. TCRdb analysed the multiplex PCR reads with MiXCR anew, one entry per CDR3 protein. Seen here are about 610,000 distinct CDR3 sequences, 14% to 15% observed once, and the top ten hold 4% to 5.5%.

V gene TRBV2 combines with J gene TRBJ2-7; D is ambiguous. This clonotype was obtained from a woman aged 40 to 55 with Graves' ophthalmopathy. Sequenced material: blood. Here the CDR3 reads CASRPGLSDEQYF. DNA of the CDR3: TGTGCCAGCCGGCCCGGGTTGAGCGACGAGCAGTACTTC.